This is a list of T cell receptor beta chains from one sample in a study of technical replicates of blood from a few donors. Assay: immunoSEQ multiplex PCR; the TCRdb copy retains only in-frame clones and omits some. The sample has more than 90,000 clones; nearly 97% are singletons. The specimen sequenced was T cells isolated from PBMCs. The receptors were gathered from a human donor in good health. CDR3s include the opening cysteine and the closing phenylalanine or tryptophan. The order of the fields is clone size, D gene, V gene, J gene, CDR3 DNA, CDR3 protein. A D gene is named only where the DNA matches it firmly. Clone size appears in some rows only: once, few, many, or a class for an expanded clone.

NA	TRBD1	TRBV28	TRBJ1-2	TGTGCCAGCAGACCACTACAGGGGGCGCCGATCTATGGCTACACCTTC	CASRPLQGAPIYGYTF
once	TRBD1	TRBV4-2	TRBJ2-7	TGTGCCAGCAGCCAAGTGGGACAGGCCTACGAGCAGTACTTC	CASSQVGQAYEQYF
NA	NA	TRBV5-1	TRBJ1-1	TGCGCCAGCAGCTCCGACTCGGTGGTTTTTGAAGCTTTCTTT	CASSSDSVVFEAFF
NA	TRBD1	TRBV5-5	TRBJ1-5	TGTGCCAGCAGCTTCAGATGGGACAGTAACAATCAGCCCCAGCATTTT	CASSFRWDSNNQPQHF
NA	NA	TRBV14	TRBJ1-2	TGTGCCAGCAGCCAGTATGGGAGCGATGGCTACACCTTC	CASSQYGSDGYTF
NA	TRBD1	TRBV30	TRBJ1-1	TGTGCCTGGGGGACAGGGTTCACTGAAGCTTTCTTT	CAWGTGFTEAFF
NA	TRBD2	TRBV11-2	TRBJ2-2	TGTGCCAGCTCCCTTGTGCCTAGCGGGGGGGCAGTGGAGACCGGGGAGCTGTTTTTT	CASSLVPSGGAVETGELFF
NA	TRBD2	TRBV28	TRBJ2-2	TGTGCCAGCAGTTTAATGCTAACTTTGGGACTATCCACCGGGGAGCTGTTTTTT	CASSLMLTLGLSTGELFF
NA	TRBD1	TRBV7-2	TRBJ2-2	TGTGCCAGCAGCACAAACCGGGACAGGGGGATCGCCGGGGAGCTGTTTTTT	CASSTNRDRGIAGELFF
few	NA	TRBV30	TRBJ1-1	TGTGCCTGGAGGTTAATGAACACTGAAGCTTTCTTT	CAWRLMNTEAFF
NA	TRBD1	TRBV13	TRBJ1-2	TGTGCCAGCAGCCTCCAGGGGGGCGGCTATGGCTACACCTTC	CASSLQGGGYGYTF
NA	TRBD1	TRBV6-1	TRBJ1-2	TGTGCCAGCAGTGCGCTGACAGGGTATGGCTACACCTTC	CASSALTGYGYTF
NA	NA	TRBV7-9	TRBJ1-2	TGTGCCAGCAGCTTGGACGGGGGGAGTTATGGCTACACCTTC	CASSLDGGSYGYTF
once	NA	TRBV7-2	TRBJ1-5	TGTGCCAGCAGCTTATTAGACAGGCGATTTGCCTATAGCAATCAGCCCCAGCATTTT	CASSLLDRRFAYSNQPQHF
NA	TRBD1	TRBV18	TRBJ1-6	TGTGCCAGCTCACAGGGACAGGGGATTAATTCACCCCTCCACTTT	CASSQGQGINSPLHF
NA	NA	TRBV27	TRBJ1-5	TGTGCCAGCAGTTTATCGAGGAGGGACCCCCAGCATTTT	CASSLSRRDPQHF
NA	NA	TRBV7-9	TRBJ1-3	TGTGCCGGCGGACCAACCAGGGGTGCTGGAAACACCATATATTTT	CAGGPTRGAGNTIYF
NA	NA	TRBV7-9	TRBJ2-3	TGTGCCAGCAGGCAAGCCCGGGATTTCCCCGATACGCAGTATTTT	CASRQARDFPDTQYF
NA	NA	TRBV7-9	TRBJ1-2	TGTGCCAGCAGCCTAACAGCCACCCTTTTATCGCGTGGCTACACCTTC	CASSLTATLLSRGYTF
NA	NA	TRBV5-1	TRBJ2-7	TGCGCCAGCAGCTTGGATATCGAGCAGTACTTC	CASSLDIEQYF
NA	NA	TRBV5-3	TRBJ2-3	TGTGCCAGAAGCCACTCCAGGGTTGGAGATACGCAGTATTTT	CARSHSRVGDTQYF
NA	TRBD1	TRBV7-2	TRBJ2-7	TGTGCCAGCAGCTTAGCCCTTTCCGGGACAGGGGTCAGCTACGAGCAGTACTTC	CASSLALSGTGVSYEQYF
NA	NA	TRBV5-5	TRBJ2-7	TGTGCCAGCAGCCAGGCCGGTGGATCCTACGAGCAGTACTTC	CASSQAGGSYEQYF
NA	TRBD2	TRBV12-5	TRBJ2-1	TGTGCTAGTAGTTTGGGGGGGAGGGAGCAGTTCTTC	CASSLGGREQFF
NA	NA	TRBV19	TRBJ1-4	TGTGCCAGTCGCCCGGGATTGGATAATGAAAAACTGTTTTTT	CASRPGLDNEKLFF
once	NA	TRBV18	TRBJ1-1	TGTGCCAGCTCACCGTTTGAGGACAGTGAAGCTTTCTTT	CASSPFEDSEAFF
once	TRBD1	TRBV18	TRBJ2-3	TGTGCCAGCTCATCCTCCACAACAGGGGTCCAGGGCACAGATACGCAGTATTTT	CASSSSTTGVQGTDTQYF
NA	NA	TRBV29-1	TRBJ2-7	TGCAGCGTCGTAGCGGTAAGCTCCTACGGGCAGTACTTC	CSVVAVSSYGQYF
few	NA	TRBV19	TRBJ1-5	TGTGCCAGTAGGATATCGAACATGCCCAATCAGCCCCAGCATTTT	CASRISNMPNQPQHF
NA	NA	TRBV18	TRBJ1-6	TGTGCCAGCTCACCTCTCATCGCGACAGGTCATAATTCACCCCTCCACTTT	CASSPLIATGHNSPLHF
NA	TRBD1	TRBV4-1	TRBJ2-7	TGCGCCAGCAGCCACATAGGACAGGGGAACGAGCAGTACTTC	CASSHIGQGNEQYF
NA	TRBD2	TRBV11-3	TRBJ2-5	TGTGCCAGCAGCGCCGGACTAGTTCTCCAAGAGACCCAGTACTTC	CASSAGLVLQETQYF
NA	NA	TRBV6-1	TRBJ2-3	TGTGCCAGCAGTGAAGCAAGGGGGCAGCGGGGGCCCACAGATACGCAGTATTTT	CASSEARGQRGPTDTQYF
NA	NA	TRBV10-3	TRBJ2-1	TGTGCCATCAGTGGAGCGGGTACTCGAACGTCCTACAATGAGCAGTTCTTC	CAISGAGTRTSYNEQFF
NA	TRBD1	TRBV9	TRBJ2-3	TGTGCCAGCCCCCCGGGACAGGGGACCGCAGATACGCAGTATTTT	CASPPGQGTADTQYF
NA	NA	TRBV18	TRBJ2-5	TGTGCCAGCTCACCCGACAGGCAAGAGACCCAGTACTTC	CASSPDRQETQYF
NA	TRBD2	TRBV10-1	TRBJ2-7	TGCGCCAGCAGTGCAGGACAGGGGACTAGCGGGAGATCCGGGGAGCAGTACTTC	CASSAGQGTSGRSGEQYF
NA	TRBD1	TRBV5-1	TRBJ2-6	TGCGCCAGCAGCCTGCGGACAGGGGGCGCTTCCACTGGGGCCAACGTCCTGACTTTC	CASSLRTGGASTGANVLTF
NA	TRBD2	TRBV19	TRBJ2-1	TGTGCCAGTAGTATGGGCGGGGGGGCCTACAATGAGCAGTTCTTC	CASSMGGGAYNEQFF
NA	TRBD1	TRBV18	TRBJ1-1	TGTGCCAGCTCACCCGGACAGGGAATCACTGAAGCTTTCTTT	CASSPGQGITEAFF
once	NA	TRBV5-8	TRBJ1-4	TGTGCCAGCAGCGAACCGGGGAGACTGTTTTTT	CASSEPGRLFF
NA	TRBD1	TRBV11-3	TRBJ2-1	TGTGCCAGCAGCTTGGGGGACAGGGGTTCGAATGAGCAGTTCTTC	CASSLGDRGSNEQFF
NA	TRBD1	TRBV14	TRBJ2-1	TGTGCCAGCAGCCAAGAGAGGGACAGGCTAATTGACAATGAGCAGTTCTTC	CASSQERDRLIDNEQFF
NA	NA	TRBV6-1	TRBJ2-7	TGTGCCAGCAGGTTCTGGCCGACACCGTCCTACGAGCAGTACTTC	CASRFWPTPSYEQYF
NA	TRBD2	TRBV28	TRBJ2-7	TGTGCCACCACGGATAGCGGGGGGTCCCGCTACGAGCAGTACTTC	CATTDSGGSRYEQYF
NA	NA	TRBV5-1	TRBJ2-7	TGCGCCAGCAGCTCGCGCCGTCCGGGACTCGCCCACGAGCAGTACTTC	CASSSRRPGLAHEQYF
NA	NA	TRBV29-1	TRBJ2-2	TGCAGCACCATGGGGCGAGAGAACACCGGGGAGCTGTTTTTT	CSTMGRENTGELFF
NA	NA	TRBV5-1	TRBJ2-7	TGCGCCAGCAGCTTGCTGTCGCAGCGCATCACATCCTACGAGCAGTACTTC	CASSLLSQRITSYEQYF
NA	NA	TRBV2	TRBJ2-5	TGTGCCGGTTGGAGCTTAGAGACCCAGTACTTC	CAGWSLETQYF
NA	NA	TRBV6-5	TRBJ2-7	TGTGCCAGCAGTTACCCCGGCGGGGGCCTGGGTGAGCAGTACTTC	CASSYPGGGLGEQYF
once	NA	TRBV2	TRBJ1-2	TGTGCCAGCAAGCCACAGAATGGCTACACCTTC	CASKPQNGYTF
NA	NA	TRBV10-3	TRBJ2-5	TGTGCCATCAGTGACCCGAGCAGAGGCCAAGAGACCCAGTACTTC	CAISDPSRGQETQYF
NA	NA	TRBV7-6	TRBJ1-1	TGTGCCAGCAGCCAAGGTACGAGGAGCGAGGCTTTCTTT	CASSQGTRSEAFF
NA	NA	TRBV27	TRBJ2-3	TGTGCCAGCAGTTTATCCCAACTAGGCTTCGATACGCAGTATTTT	CASSLSQLGFDTQYF
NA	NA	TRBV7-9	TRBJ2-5	TGTGCCAGCAGAGACGGAGCTCAAGAGACCCAGTACTTC	CASRDGAQETQYF
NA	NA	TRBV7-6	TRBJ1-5	TGTGCCAGCAGCTTAGCTTTCGGGAATCAGCCCCAGCATTTT	CASSLAFGNQPQHF
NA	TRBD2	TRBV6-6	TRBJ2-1	TGTGCCAGCAGCCAGAGCGGGGAAACCTACAATGAGCAGTTCTTC	CASSQSGETYNEQFF
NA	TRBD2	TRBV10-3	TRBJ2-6	TGTGCCATCAGTGATTGGCTAGCGGGAAAGACTGGGGCCAACGTCCTGACTTTC	CAISDWLAGKTGANVLTF